This T cell receptor beta chain was captured in a study of shared clonotypes between healthy human individuals. At the level of the study: Each donor's CD8 memory used one plate, CD8 naive two, each CD4 subset three. Study outcomes and limitations: In general, naive subsets displayed greater estimated richness than memory subsets did. Generation probabilities of non-shared clonotypes were lower (relative to those shared by all four donors).

Note on this clone: Its antigen is undetermined.

The CDR3 is made up of 16 amino acids. Germline V CDR1 and CDR2: KGHSH, LQKENI. V shed 3 bases and J shed 1 base, with 14 bases lying between them. The protocol was immunoSEQ multiplex PCR, while the TCRdb copy is restricted to in-frame clones and leaves out a portion. The profile shows approximately 2,300,000 clones, around 92% of them singletons. Nashville, Tennessee was home to all donors, who were Caucasian adults. The sequenced sample was naive CD4+ T cells from PBMCs. Subset defined: CD45RA+ positively selected. This chain joins TRBV18 and TRBJ2-3; D gene uncertain. The receptor's source is a man aged 18 to 29 in good health. Some clones in this sample may be carry-over from other donors' samples. The CDR3 loop reads CASSPTSALRTDTQYF. The CDR3 DNA sequence: TGTGCCAGCTCACCGACTTCGGCTCTCCGCACAGATACGCAGTATTTT.